Shown below are 27 T cell receptor beta chains from a single sample sequenced in a study of shared clonotypes between healthy human individuals. Sequencing was performed with immunoSEQ multiplex PCR; in TCRdb, only in-frame clones are kept and a portion is missing. The table shows about 2.1 million clones, with about 93% occurring only once. Terminally differentiated effector memory CD45RA+ cells were excluded by CCR7 positive selection of CD45RO-negative cells. Source material: naive CD8+ T cells from PBMCs. The source is a young man in good health. Some clones in this sample may be carry-over from other donors' samples.

The chain's CDR3 is CATTTSEGSYEQYF. The CDR3 DNA reads TGTGCCACCACGACTAGCGAAGGCTCCTACGAGCAGTACTTC. The chain has TRBV19 and TRBJ2-7; 8 bases are shared with TRBD2. The CDR3 runs 14 residues. V was pared by 10 bases and J by 0 bases, with 8 bases of the junction left unmatched. Germline CDR1 and CDR2: LNHDA and SQIVND (reference sequence).

This clone came up once. This chain connects TRBV27 to TRBJ2-7; D gene ambiguous. CDR3 length equals 14 residues. Germline V gene lookup returns CDR1 MNHEY and CDR2 SMNVEV (reference sequence). The V end was cut by 5 bases, the J end by 3 bases, with 14 bases between. Written as DNA, the CDR3 is TGTGCCAGCAGTCGCAGCCCAGTGGGCTACGAGCAGTACTTC. This sequence encodes CASSRSPVGYEQYF.

The V call is TRBV5-5, the J call TRBJ2-7; D is unresolved. The CDR3 loop spans 14 amino acids. V gave up 0 bases and J gave up 6 bases, with 13 bases separating them. Germline lookup yields CDR1 SGHKS and CDR2 YYEKEE (reference sequence). The chain's CDR3 is CASSLGLWASEQYF. The CDR3 DNA follows: TGTGCCAGCAGCTTGGGGCTCTGGGCAAGCGAGCAGTACTTC.

The chain carries TRBV2 and TRBJ2-7; D might be TRBD1 or TRBD2, each matching 5 bases. The CDR3 loop spans 14 amino acids. CDR1 SNHLY and CDR2 FYNNEI come from the germline V gene. The V end was cut by 6 bases, the J end by 6 bases, with 18 bases between. Here the CDR3 DNA reads TGTGCCAGCAGGGGGGTGGACATGGTACGCGAGCAGTACTTC. Its protein product is CASRGVDMVREQYF. Combining the CDR3 with reference TRBV2 and TRBJ2-7 gives the whole variable domain EPEVTQTPSHQVTQMGQEVILRCVPISNHLYFYWYRQILGQKVEFLVSFYNNEISEKSEIFDDQFSVERPDGSNFTLKIRSTKLEDSAMYFCASRGVDMVREQYFGPGTRLTVT.

The V gene is TRBV11-2, the J gene TRBJ2-2; D gene ambiguous. The CDR3 loop spans 15 amino acids. Deletions cut 5 bases from V and 2 bases from J, with 12 bases between. Germline V gives CDR1 SGHAT, CDR2 FQNNGV. The CDR3 protein is CASSTGPPNTGELFF. Here the CDR3 DNA reads TGTGCCAGCAGCACCGGACCTCCTAACACCGGGGAGCTGTTTTTT.

The chain recombines TRBV19 with TRBJ1-4; D is possibly TRBD1 (5 bases). The ends were cut back, 3 bases at V and 8 bases at J, with 22 bases in the middle. This CDR3 comprises 17 residues. Germline V lookup: CDR1 LNHDA, CDR2 SQIVND (reference sequence). As DNA, the CDR3 is TGTGCCAGTAGTATTATGTACATAACAAGGGGCGAAGAAAAACTGTTTTTT. Its translation: CASSIMYITRGEEKLFF.

This chain connects TRBV19 to TRBJ1-5; D remains ambiguous. V was pared by 1 base and J by 2 bases, with 12 bases between. Germline V gene lookup returns CDR1 LNHDA and CDR2 SQIVND (reference sequence). The CDR3 sequence is 16 residues long. The CDR3 bases are TGTGCCAGTAGTATAGGGGAGGGAGTTGGCAATCAGCCCCAGCATTTT. Translated: CASSIGEGVGNQPQHF. Together with reference TRBV19 and TRBJ1-5, the CDR3 gives the full variable domain: DGGITQSPKYLFRKEGQNVTLSCEQNLNHDAMYWYRQDPGQGLRLIYYSQIVNDFQKGDIAEGYSVSREKKESFPLTVTSAQKNPTAFYLCASSIGEGVGNQPQHFGDGTRLSIL.

This clone showed up just once. V and J are TRBV7-2 and TRBJ2-1, with 9 bases fitting TRBD1. The trim removed 4 bases at V and 0 bases at J, leaving 7 bases unmatched. Germline CDR1 SGHTA, CDR2 FQGNSA. The CDR3 extends over 17 amino acids. The CDR3 region is CASSSRDREHSYNEQFF. The CDR3 nucleotides read TGTGCCAGCAGCTCCCGGGACAGGGAACACTCCTACAATGAGCAGTTCTTC.

The chain joins TRBV11-2 to TRBJ2-5; 7 nucleotides agree with TRBD2. J lost 4 bases, V lost 4 bases, and 12 bases had no gene match. The CDR3 length is 16 residues. Germline V lookup: CDR1 SGHAT, CDR2 FQNNGV. The CDR3 region has the DNA TGTGCCAGCAGCTCACTCGGGCGGGAGTCGTCAGAGACCCAGTACTTC. Its protein is CASSSLGRESSETQYF.

Concerning this clone: The same CDR3 arises from other DNA sequences in this sample as well. The J gene is TRBJ1-5, the V gene TRBV9; possibly TRBD1 for D (5 bases). The germline V gene has CDR1 SGDLS and CDR2 YYNGEE. This CDR3 is built from 15 residues. Trimming removed 0 bases from V and 7 bases from J, with 14 bases in between. The CDR3 DNA follows: TGTGCCAGCAGCGTAGATGGGGGAAAAGGGCAGCCCCAGCATTTT. This gives the protein CASSVDGGKGQPQHF.

This chain uses TRBV29-1 with TRBJ2-3; the D gene is possibly TRBD1 (6 bases). Trimming took 3 bases from V and 3 from J, leaving 22 bases between them. Per the germline V gene, CDR1 is SQVTM and CDR2 is ANQGSEA. CDR3 length: 17 residues. The DNA for the CDR3 is TGCAGCGTTGAGGGAGATAAGGACAGTCTCGATACAGATACGCAGTATTTT. It translates to CSVEGDKDSLDTDTQYF.

This sequence joins TRBV5-6 and TRBJ1-5, with D possibly being TRBD1 (5 bases). Trimming shortened V by 2 bases and J by 4 bases, and 10 bases separated the two germline ends. Germline V gene sequence: CDR1 SGHDT, CDR2 YYEEEE. This CDR3 is built from 14 residues. The CDR3 DNA sequence: TGTGCCAGCAGCTTTAACGGGGGAAATCAGCCCCAGCATTTT. Protein product: CASSFNGGNQPQHF.

The genes are TRBV6-1 and TRBJ1-4; tentative D call: TRBD1 (5 bases). The germline CDR1 and CDR2 sequences are MNHNS and SASEGT. The CDR3 extends over 20 amino acids. V lost 1 base and J 8 bases, leaving 29 bases between the germline ends. Written as DNA, the CDR3 is TGTGCCAGCAGTGAAGTTCTATTTGAATCCGGGCCCCTCTCAGGGGAAAAACTGTTTTTT. Its translation is CASSEVLFESGPLSGEKLFF.

This clone was observed once. The chain employs TRBV4-3 and TRBJ1-2; D unclear. The CDR3 runs 14 residues. Trimming shortened V by 5 bases and J by 1 base, and 11 bases separated the two germline ends. CDR1 and CDR2 (germline): LGHNA, YSLEER. The DNA of the CDR3 is TGCGCCAGCAGCGTCTTAGGAAGTAACTATGGCTACACCTTC. Protein sequence: CASSVLGSNYGYTF.

The chain links TRBV11-2 to TRBJ1-3, with D possibly TRBD1 on 5 matching bases. The CDR3 loop spans 14 amino acids. Trimming left V 1 base short and J 7 bases short, with 11 bases between. Germline V gene lookup returns CDR1 SGHAT and CDR2 FQNNGV. In DNA, the CDR3 is TGTGCCAGCAGCTTAGGGGGGGACTTGAACACCATATATTTT. Protein: CASSLGGDLNTIYF.

J is TRBJ1-4 and V is TRBV27; D call uncertain. The V gene lost 2 bases and the J gene lost 8 bases, with 21 bases spanning the gap. The CDR3 is made up of 17 amino acids. Germline V lookup: CDR1 MNHEY, CDR2 SMNVEV (reference sequence). For the CDR3, the DNA is TGTGCCAGCAGTTTAATAAGCGTTTACAGCGGGAGCGAAAAACTGTTTTTT. It codes for CASSLISVYSGSEKLFF.

A single count supports this clone. The chain is built from TRBV12-5 and TRBJ2-5, with D hard to call. Trimming removed 8 bases from V and 0 bases from J, with 7 bases in between. This CDR3 has 12 amino acids. Germline assignment: CDR1 LGHNT and CDR2 FRNRAP. The CDR3 DNA is TGTGCTAGTTCTGGGGACCAAGAGACCCAGTACTTC. This encodes CASSGDQETQYF.

The V and J genes are TRBV27 and TRBJ2-1, with D perhaps matching TRBD2 (5 bases). From germline, CDR1 is MNHEY and CDR2 SMNVEV (reference sequence). CDR3 length equals 16 residues. Trimming cost V 5 bases and J 9 bases, with 23 bases left between them. The CDR3 loop is CASSILGVQPNGEQFF. DNA of the CDR3: TGTGCCAGCAGTATACTAGGCGTACAACCGAACGGTGAGCAGTTCTTC.

The chain employs TRBV6-1 and TRBJ2-2, with 7 bases that match TRBD2. CDR1 is MNHNS and CDR2 is SASEGT in the germline V gene. V lost 8 bases and J lost 1; bases outside the gene matches: 7. This CDR3 has 15 amino acids. CDR3 coding DNA: TGTGCCAGCGCTCCTGGGGGGGTGAACACCGGGGAGCTGTTTTTT. Its protein product is CASAPGGVNTGELFF.

The chain uses TRBV13 and TRBJ2-7; 7 bases align to TRBD2. V gave up 8 bases and J gave up 5 bases; unmatched junction bases: 6. The CDR3 covers 12 residues. The germline V gene has CDR1 PRHDT and CDR2 FYEKMQ (reference sequence). CDR3 sequence (DNA): TGTGCCAGCTCGGCGGGAGTAAACGAGCAGTACTTC. Translated, it gives CASSAGVNEQYF.

The V call is TRBV4-1, the J call TRBJ2-3; weak D call: TRBD2 (5 bases). V lost 0 bases and J lost 4, with 20 bases in between. This CDR3 is built from 18 residues. Germline V gene data show CDR1 as MGHRA and CDR2 as YSYEKL. The CDR3 nucleotides are TGCGCCAGCAGCCAAGACAGGAACATACGGGGTGGGGCAGATACGCAGTATTTT. It specifies CASSQDRNIRGGADTQYF.

The J gene is TRBJ1-5, the V gene TRBV5-5; D possibly corresponds to TRBD1 (5 bases). The germline CDR1 and CDR2 sequences are SGHKS and YYEKEE (reference sequence). Trimming pared 6 bases from V and 2 bases from J, leaving 15 bases between. The CDR3 extends over 15 amino acids. As DNA, the CDR3 is TGTGCCAGCAACCTTGGGTGGGGGGGCAATCAGCCCCAGCATTTT. It encodes CASNLGWGGNQPQHF.

Comments on this clone: This CDR3 is also generated by other DNA sequences in the sample. The chain links TRBV7-2 to TRBJ2-7; 12 positions agree with TRBD2. Germline CDR1 SGHTA, CDR2 FQGNSA. The CDR3 spans 15 residues. The J segment lost 2 bases and the V segment lost 5 bases, leaving 4 bases of the junction unmatched. The CDR3 is CASSLGLAGTYEQYF. The DNA of the CDR3 is TGTGCCAGCAGCCTAGGACTAGCGGGAACCTACGAGCAGTACTTC.

V and J are TRBV5-1 and TRBJ1-4; no reliable D call. The ends were cut back, 3 bases at V and 0 bases at J, with 9 bases in the middle. The CDR3 has 15 residues. Germline V gene data show CDR1 as SGHRS and CDR2 as YFSETQ. CDR3 region: CASSSGDATNEKLFF. CDR3 DNA: TGCGCCAGCAGCTCCGGCGACGCAACTAATGAAAAACTGTTTTTT.

The V call is TRBV12-5, the J call TRBJ2-3; perhaps D is TRBD1 or TRBD2 (5 bases each). Germline CDR1 and CDR2: LGHNT and FRNRAP. This CDR3 region has 20 residues. Trimming took 0 bases from V and 3 from J, leaving 25 bases between them. The CDR3 DNA sequence: TGTGCTAGTGGTTTGGTAAGGGGTTACGGGGATAAGGTAGAAACAGATACGCAGTATTTT. Its protein product is CASGLVRGYGDKVETDTQYF.

This chain links TRBV7-2 with TRBJ2-6; maybe TRBD1 (6 bases). Germline values: CDR1 SGHTA, CDR2 FQGNSA. CDR3 length: 17 amino acids. Trimming cost V 6 bases and J 0 bases, with 15 bases left between them. The CDR3 loop is CASSAPGGRSGANVLTF. The CDR3 DNA sequence: TGTGCCAGCAGTGCCCCTGGGGGCCGCTCTGGGGCCAACGTCCTGACTTTC.

In DNA, the CDR3 is TGTGCCAGCAGTGAACGGCAGCCTGAAGCTTTCTTT. Its translation: CASSERQPEAFF. The chain carries TRBV6-1 and TRBJ1-1; no firm D call. The CDR3 is made up of 12 amino acids. In germline, CDR1 is MNHNS, CDR2 SASEGT. V was trimmed by 2 bases and J by 6 bases, leaving 7 bases between them.